The 21 T cell receptor beta chains below come from one sample, sequenced in a study of blood T cell repertoires in COVID-19. The protocol was immunoSEQ multiplex PCR, while the TCRdb copy is restricted to in-frame clones and leaves out a portion. This table has about 140,000 clones, roughly nine tenths appearing once. Sequences were obtained from peripheral blood. The receptors shown here come from a human donor in a cohort sampled during active COVID-19.

This chain uses TRBV2 with TRBJ1-4, with 8 positions matching TRBD1. Trimming at V came to 7 bases and at J to 8 bases, leaving 12 bases not matched to a gene. The CDR3 spans 15 residues. The germline V gene encodes CDR1 SNHLY and CDR2 FYNNEI. This chain's CDR3 is CASNPGQGAGEKLFF. The CDR3 nucleotides read TGTGCCAGCAATCCCGGACAGGGCGCAGGAGAAAAACTGTTTTTT.

The chain recombines TRBV11-2 with TRBJ2-7; TRBD2 agrees at 9 bases. The germline CDR1 and CDR2 sequences are SGHAT and FQNNGV. V gave up 1 base and J gave up 0 bases; unmatched junction bases: 7. The CDR3 has 17 amino acids. CDR3 DNA: TGTGCCAGCAGCTTAGGTCCCGGGACTAGCTACTCCTACGAGCAGTACTTC. It specifies CASSLGPGTSYSYEQYF.

In this sample, this clone turned up once. The chain is built from TRBV7-8 and TRBJ1-2, with TRBD1 matching 9 bases. Germline V gene data show CDR1 as SGHVS and CDR2 as FQNEAQ. The CDR3 totals 15 residues. After removal of 0 bases from V and 8 bases from J, the junction contained 7 bases not matched to a gene. The CDR3 loop is CASSLALGTGNGYTF. The DNA for the CDR3 is TGTGCCAGCAGCTTAGCCCTGGGGACAGGGAACGGCTACACCTTC.

The CDR3: CASSFGRNSNQPQHF. CDR3 bases: TGTGCCAGCAGTTTTGGGAGGAATAGCAATCAGCCCCAGCATTTT. The chain has TRBV27 and TRBJ1-5; D is ambiguous. V was shortened by 3 bases and J by 0 bases, with 9 bases between the two germline ends. This CDR3 contains 15 residues. Germline loops: CDR1 MNHEY, CDR2 SMNVEV (reference sequence).

The rearrangement links TRBV5-1 to TRBJ1-5, with TRBD1 identical over 7 bases. Losses at the gene ends were 0 bases for V and 4 bases for J; bases not matched to a gene: 7. This CDR3 spans 16 amino acids. Germline loops: CDR1 SGHRS, CDR2 YFSETQ. This CDR3 reads CASSLAPGQYNQPQHF. The CDR3 DNA follows: TGCGCCAGCAGCTTGGCACCGGGACAGTATAATCAGCCCCAGCATTTT. The variable domain in full, completed from reference TRBV5-1 and TRBJ1-5, reads KAGVTQTPRYLIKTRGQQVTLSCSPISGHRSVSWYQQTPGQGLQFLFEYFSETQRNKGNFPGRFSGRQFSNSRSEMNVSTLELGDSALYLCASSLAPGQYNQPQHFGDGTRLSIL.

The chain is built from TRBV13 and TRBJ2-7; 10 bases line up with TRBD1. Trimming at V came to 0 bases and at J to 1 base, leaving 12 bases not matched to a gene. Looked up from germline, CDR1 is PRHDT and CDR2 is FYEKMQ (reference sequence). This CDR3 has 19 amino acids. CDR3 residues: CASSLGRLSRDRGSYEQYF. In nucleotides, the CDR3 is TGTGCCAGCAGCTTAGGCAGACTCAGCCGGGACAGGGGATCCTACGAGCAGTACTTC.

This chain connects TRBV28 to TRBJ1-1; tentatively, D is TRBD1 (5 bases). CDR1 is MDHEN, CDR2 SYDVKM, per germline. The CDR3 totals 14 residues. V was shortened by 1 base and J by 3 bases, with 9 bases between the two germline ends. The CDR3 DNA reads TGTGCCAGCAGTTTATCTAAGGGGTACACTGAAGCTTTCTTT. Translation: CASSLSKGYTEAFF.

The V and J genes are TRBV30 and TRBJ1-3; D is undetermined. CDR3 length: 11 amino acids. CDR1 is GTSNPN and CDR2 is SVGIG in the germline V gene (reference sequence). The V gene lost 2 bases and the J gene lost 3 bases, with 2 bases spanning the gap. The CDR3 DNA follows: TGTGCCTGGAGTCGTGGAAACACCATATATTTT. It encodes CAWSRGNTIYF.

This rearrangement joins TRBV5-6 to TRBJ2-3; the match to TRBD2 covers 9 bases. From germline, CDR1 is SGHDT and CDR2 YYEEEE. V lost 4 bases and J lost 4; bases outside the gene matches: 7. CDR3 length: 15 residues. CDR3 sequence: CASSPGLAIPDTQYF. In nucleotides, the CDR3 is TGTGCCAGCAGCCCGGGACTAGCAATTCCAGATACGCAGTATTTT.

V usage is TRBV27 and J usage is TRBJ2-1; 7 nucleotides align to TRBD2. The CDR3 totals 14 residues. Germline V lookup: CDR1 MNHEY, CDR2 SMNVEV (reference sequence). Trimming cost V 2 bases and J 7 bases; bases outside gene matches: 5. The CDR3 here is CASSLAGVGNEQFF. DNA of the CDR3: TGTGCCAGCAGTTTAGCGGGAGTCGGGAATGAGCAGTTCTTC.

The V call is TRBV10-3, the J call TRBJ2-7, with a tentative D call TRBD1 (5 bases). Between the trimmed V and J ends, which lost 3 bases and 0 bases, there was a span of 6 bases. The CDR3 sequence is 13 residues long. CDR1 is ENHRY, CDR2 SYGVKD, per germline. The CDR3 sequence: CAISEGHSYEQYF. The CDR3 DNA follows: TGTGCCATCAGTGAAGGACACTCCTACGAGCAGTACTTC.

The chain uses TRBV21-1 and TRBJ2-7; the tabulated D call, TRBD1, remains unverified against the DNA. TRBV21-1 represents a pseudogene. This CDR3 has 15 residues. CDR3 bases: TGTGCCAGCAGCAAAGTGCGCAGGGGTCCCTACGAGCAGTACTTC. Its translation: CASSKVRRGPYEQYF.

The chain links TRBV11-3 to TRBJ1-1; possibly TRBD1 for D (5 bases). V was shortened by 5 bases and J by 6 bases, with 13 bases between the two germline ends. Germline V gene lookup returns CDR1 SGHNT and CDR2 YENEEA. The CDR3 contains 13 residues. The DNA of the CDR3 is TGTGCCAGCAGCAGGGGTTGGGGGGCTGAAGCTTTCTTT. Translating it yields CASSRGWGAEAFF.

This sequence joins TRBV29-1 and TRBJ2-1, with D perhaps matching TRBD2 (6 bases). This CDR3 spans 13 amino acids. CDR1 and CDR2 from the germline V gene are SQVTM and ANQGSEA. Trimming took 5 bases from V and 6 from J, leaving 14 bases between them. The CDR3 region is CSVQFRLGNEQFF. CDR3 sequence (DNA): TGCAGCGTTCAGTTTCGACTAGGCAATGAGCAGTTCTTC.

The chain recombines TRBV4-3 with TRBJ2-7, with 7 bases matching TRBD1. In germline, CDR1 is LGHNA, CDR2 YSLEER. V dropped 0 bases and J dropped 0; count of bases not matched to a gene: 5. This CDR3 comprises 16 residues. CDR3 loop: CASSQDIGTASYEQYF. The CDR3 bases are TGCGCCAGCAGCCAAGATATCGGGACAGCCTCCTACGAGCAGTACTTC.

The rearrangement uses TRBV28 and TRBJ2-5; no definite D call. Between the trimmed V and J ends, which lost 5 bases and 5 bases, there was a span of 9 bases. The CDR3 totals 12 residues. The germline V gene has CDR1 MDHEN and CDR2 SYDVKM. The CDR3 DNA reads as TGTGCCAGCAGTCTAAACTTCGAGACCCAGTACTTC. As protein: CASSLNFETQYF.

The chain carries TRBV5-1 and TRBJ2-3; 9 positions match TRBD2. J was trimmed by 4 bases and V by 1 base; bases with no gene match: 7. This CDR3 is built from 16 residues. From germline, CDR1 is SGHRS and CDR2 YFSETQ. The CDR3 here is CASSLPASGISDTQYF. Written as DNA, the CDR3 is TGCGCCAGCAGCTTGCCCGCTAGCGGGATTTCAGATACGCAGTATTTT.

Here the CDR3 DNA reads TGCGCCAGCAGCCAAGATCAGGGTACATACGAGCAGTACTTC. Protein sequence: CASSQDQGTYEQYF. J is TRBJ2-7 and V is TRBV4-3; weak D call: TRBD1 (5 bases). CDR1 and CDR2 from the germline V gene are LGHNA and YSLEER. This CDR3 contains 14 residues. Deletions cut 0 bases from V and 4 bases from J, with 10 bases between.

The chain employs TRBV29-1 and TRBJ1-2; 12 nucleotides line up with TRBD1. Germline assignment: CDR1 SQVTM and CDR2 ANQGSEA. V was pared by 6 bases and J by 7 bases, with 9 bases of the junction left unmatched. This CDR3 has 14 residues. The CDR3 reads CSVGTGGAGGGYTF. CDR3 coding DNA: TGCAGCGTGGGGACAGGGGGCGCGGGCGGTGGCTACACCTTC.

The chain joins TRBV3-1 (or the pseudogene TRBV3-2) to TRBJ2-7, with 8 nucleotides matching TRBD2. The CDR3 extends over 14 amino acids. The ends lost 5 bases at V and 4 bases at J; junction bases unmatched: 7. Germline assignment: CDR1 LGHDT and CDR2 YNNKEL (reference sequence). The CDR3 bases are TGTGCCAGCAGCGTCCCGGGACTAGTTTACGAGCAGTACTTC. Translated, it gives CASSVPGLVYEQYF.

CDR3 sequence reads: CASSGGGRSYNEQFF. For the CDR3, the DNA is TGTGCCAGCAGTGGCGGGGGGCGCTCCTACAATGAGCAGTTCTTC. The rearrangement uses TRBV2 and TRBJ2-1; 8 bases align to TRBD2. Germline CDR1 reads SNHLY; CDR2 reads FYNNEI. V was pared by 4 bases and J by 0 bases, with 2 bases of the junction left unmatched. This CDR3 spans 15 amino acids.